This is a list of T cell receptor beta chains from one sample in a study of response to subunit inactivated influenza vaccine. Each CDR3 protein gets one entry after TCRdb re-called the RT-PCR reads with MiXCR. The sample lists about 830,000 distinct CDR3 sequences, less than 20% occurring once. Specimen: PBMCs from blood, collected around 5 days after vaccination. The receptors were gathered from a man aged 45-65 years who received an inactivated influenza vaccine. CDR3s include the opening cysteine and the closing phenylalanine or tryptophan. Each record gives: CDR3 length, V gene, J gene, CDR3 protein.

16	TRBV9	TRBJ2-3	CASSVVPSFIVDTQYF
14	TRBV5-5	TRBJ1-1	CASSLARVGTEAFF
15	TRBV28	TRBJ2-7	CASSLSSGSWNEQYF
13	TRBV3-1	TRBJ1-5	CASSDSFNQPQHF
14	TRBV29-1	TRBJ2-5	CSVEPGGWGETQYF
13	TRBV20-1	TRBJ1-4	CSARTGADEKLFF
16	TRBV7-3	TRBJ2-3	CASSPGLAANTDTQYF
13	TRBV9	TRBJ1-3	CASGLDSGNTIYF
14	TRBV12-3/TRBV12-4	TRBJ2-3	CASTLRGYTDTQYF
18	TRBV4-3	TRBJ2-1	CASSQDLGSGMLYNEQFF
17	TRBV28	TRBJ2-5	CASTTPLLAGNQETQYF
13	TRBV7-2	TRBJ2-7	CASRDGQYYEQYF
14	TRBV20-1	TRBJ2-5	CSAPNWGARETQYF
14	TRBV5-1	TRBJ2-7	CASSQQGVSYEQYF
10	TRBV6-1	TRBJ2-7	CASGGYEQYF
15	TRBV30	TRBJ2-7	CAWSVRAGGSYEQYF
15	TRBV20-1	TRBJ2-7	CSANPWDRQTYEQYF
16	TRBV5-1	TRBJ2-2	CASSLEARRGTGELFF
13	TRBV4-1	TRBJ2-7	CASSQATGVEQYF
18	TRBV5-1	TRBJ2-7	CASSLEGRTTNRGSEQYF
17	TRBV11-2	TRBJ2-7	CASSLQDGGYLVYEQYF
14	TRBV10-3	TRBJ1-4	CAISGVATNEKLFF
13	TRBV20-1	TRBJ2-1	CSALGPGDNEQFF
16	TRBV9	TRBJ2-1	CASSVEGSQGAREQFF
13	TRBV12-3/TRBV12-4	TRBJ1-1	CASTMSGDTEAFF
13	TRBV3-1	TRBJ2-1	CASRRGSQGEQFF
13	TRBV20-1	TRBJ2-3	CSASRGIQDTQYF
15	TRBV6-1	TRBJ2-7	CASRPDPKGFYEQYF
15	TRBV4-3	TRBJ2-3	CASSTGITSTDTQYF
13	TRBV2	TRBJ1-5	CASRTEANQPQHF
16	TRBV20-1	TRBJ1-4	CSAREGSVATNEKLFF
15	TRBV20-1	TRBJ1-1	CSARVESRGNTEAFF
14	TRBV25-1	TRBJ2-7	CASRLGGTSYEQYF
14	TRBV6-2/TRBV6-3	TRBJ2-7	CASSSPRHPYEQYF
10	TRBV20-1	TRBJ1-1	CSALVQGHFF
14	TRBV3-1	TRBJ2-7	CASSQAWARDEQYF
15	TRBV7-2	TRBJ2-6	CASSYPGRVGNVLTF
14	TRBV4-3	TRBJ2-7	CASSQESLGNEQYF
16	TRBV5-1	TRBJ2-5	CASSFRGTSGQETQYF
17	TRBV11-2	TRBJ2-5	CASSLGRLAGSGETQYF
15	TRBV4-1	TRBJ1-2	CASSQEEGVSYGYTF
15	TRBV5-6	TRBJ2-1	CASSLVTDSYNEQFF
16	TRBV4-3	TRBJ1-1	CASSQDRVGGNTEAFF
13	TRBV7-8	TRBJ2-7	CASSNRDGYQQYF
14	TRBV12-3/TRBV12-4	TRBJ1-1	CASRPRALNTEAFF
14	TRBV4-3	TRBJ2-7	CASSQDHTTYEQYF
14	TRBV20-1	TRBJ2-7	CSASRSGRFYEQYF
13	TRBV30	TRBJ2-7	CAWSTGSPYEQYF
15	TRBV12-3/TRBV12-4	TRBJ2-1	CASSPRPPGGNEQFF
15	TRBV28	TRBJ2-7	CASSPWGQGKEEQYF
17	TRBV7-9	TRBJ2-6	CASRSREGLGGANVLTF
14	TRBV11-2	TRBJ1-1	CASSLVSAGTEAFF
13	TRBV20-1	TRBJ2-7	CSALGAGGGEQYF
14	TRBV20-1	TRBJ2-5	CSGFRYRGLETQYF
15	TRBV20-1	TRBJ2-1	CSAKIRTSGYNEQFF